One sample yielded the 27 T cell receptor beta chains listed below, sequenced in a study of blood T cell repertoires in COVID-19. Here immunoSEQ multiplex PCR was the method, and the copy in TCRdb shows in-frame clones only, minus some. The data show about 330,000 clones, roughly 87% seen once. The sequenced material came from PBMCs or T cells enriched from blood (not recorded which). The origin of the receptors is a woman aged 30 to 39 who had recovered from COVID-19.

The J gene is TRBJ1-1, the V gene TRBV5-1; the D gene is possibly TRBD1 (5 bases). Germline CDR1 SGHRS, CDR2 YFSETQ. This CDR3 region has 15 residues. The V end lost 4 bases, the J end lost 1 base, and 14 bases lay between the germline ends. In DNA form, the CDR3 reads TGCGCCAGCAGCCCAAACCCAACAGGGAACACTGAAGCTTTCTTT. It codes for CASSPNPTGNTEAFF.

The CDR3 region is CASSYRGSAEQYF. DNA of the CDR3: TGTGCCAGCAGTTACAGGGGCTCTGCCGAGCAGTACTTC. The chain employs TRBV6-2 or TRBV6-3 and TRBJ2-7; D perhaps matches TRBD1 (5 bases). The V and J ends lost 2 bases and 6 bases respectively, with 11 bases between them. CDR3 length: 13 residues. In germline, CDR1 is MNHEY, CDR2 SVGEGT.

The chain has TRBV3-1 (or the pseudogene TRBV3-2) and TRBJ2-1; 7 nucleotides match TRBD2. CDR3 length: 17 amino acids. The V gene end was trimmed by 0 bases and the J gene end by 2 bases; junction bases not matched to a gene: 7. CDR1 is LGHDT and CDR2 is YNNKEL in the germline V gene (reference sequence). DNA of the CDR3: TGTGCCAGCAGCCAAGATAGGCGGGGGACTACCTACAATGAGCAGTTCTTC. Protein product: CASSQDRRGTTYNEQFF.

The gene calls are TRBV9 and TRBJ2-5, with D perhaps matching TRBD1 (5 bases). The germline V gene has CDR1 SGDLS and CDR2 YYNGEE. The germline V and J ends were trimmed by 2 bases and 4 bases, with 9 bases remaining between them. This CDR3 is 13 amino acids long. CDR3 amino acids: CASSVDTSETQYF. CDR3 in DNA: TGTGCCAGCAGCGTGGACACATCAGAGACCCAGTACTTC. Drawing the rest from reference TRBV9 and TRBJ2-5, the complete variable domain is DSGVTQTPKHLITATGQRVTLRCSPRSGDLSVYWYQQSLDQGLQFLIQYYNGEERAKGNILERFSAQQFPDLHSELNLSSLELGDSALYFCASSVDTSETQYFGPGTRLLVL.

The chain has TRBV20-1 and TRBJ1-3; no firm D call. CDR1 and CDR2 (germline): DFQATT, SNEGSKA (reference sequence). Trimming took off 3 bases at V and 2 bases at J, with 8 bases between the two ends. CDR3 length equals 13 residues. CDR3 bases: TGCAGTGCTAGTTTCAGTACTGGAAACACCATATATTTT. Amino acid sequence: CSASFSTGNTIYF.

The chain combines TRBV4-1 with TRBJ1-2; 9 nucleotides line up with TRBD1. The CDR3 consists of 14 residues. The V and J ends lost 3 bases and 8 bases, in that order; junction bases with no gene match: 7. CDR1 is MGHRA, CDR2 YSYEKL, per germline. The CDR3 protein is CASSQTGQGKGYTF. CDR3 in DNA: TGCGCCAGCAGCCAGACCGGACAGGGGAAGGGCTACACCTTC.

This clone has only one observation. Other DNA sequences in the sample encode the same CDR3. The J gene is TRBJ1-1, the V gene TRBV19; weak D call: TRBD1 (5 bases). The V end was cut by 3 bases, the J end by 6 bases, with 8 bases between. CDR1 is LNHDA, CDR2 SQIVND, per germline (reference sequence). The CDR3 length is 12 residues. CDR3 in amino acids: CASSIGGAEAFF. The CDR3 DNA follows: TGTGCCAGTAGTATTGGAGGGGCTGAAGCTTTCTTT.

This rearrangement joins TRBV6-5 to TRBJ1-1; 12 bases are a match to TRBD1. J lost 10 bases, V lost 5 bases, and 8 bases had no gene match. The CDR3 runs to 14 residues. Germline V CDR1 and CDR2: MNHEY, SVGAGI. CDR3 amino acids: CASSLGTGGFRAFF. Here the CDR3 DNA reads TGTGCCAGCAGTCTAGGGACAGGGGGCTTTAGAGCTTTCTTT.

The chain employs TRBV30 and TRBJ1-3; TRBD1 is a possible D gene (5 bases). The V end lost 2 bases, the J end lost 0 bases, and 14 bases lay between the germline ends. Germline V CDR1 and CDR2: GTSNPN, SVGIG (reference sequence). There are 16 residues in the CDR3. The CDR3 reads CAWSYSRASSGNTIYF. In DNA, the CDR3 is TGTGCCTGGAGTTACAGCAGGGCTAGCTCTGGAAACACCATATATTTT.

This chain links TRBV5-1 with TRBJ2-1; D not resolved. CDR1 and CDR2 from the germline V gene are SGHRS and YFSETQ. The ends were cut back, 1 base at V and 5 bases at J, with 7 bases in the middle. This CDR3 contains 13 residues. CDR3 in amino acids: CASSLNENNEQFF. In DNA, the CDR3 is TGCGCCAGCAGCTTGAACGAGAACAATGAGCAGTTCTTC.

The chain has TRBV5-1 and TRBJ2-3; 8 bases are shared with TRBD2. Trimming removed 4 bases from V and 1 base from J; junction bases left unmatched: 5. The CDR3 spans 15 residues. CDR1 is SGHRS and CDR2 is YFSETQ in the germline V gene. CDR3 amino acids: CASSQAGARTDTQYF. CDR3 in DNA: TGCGCCAGCAGCCAAGCGGGGGCCCGCACAGATACGCAGTATTTT.

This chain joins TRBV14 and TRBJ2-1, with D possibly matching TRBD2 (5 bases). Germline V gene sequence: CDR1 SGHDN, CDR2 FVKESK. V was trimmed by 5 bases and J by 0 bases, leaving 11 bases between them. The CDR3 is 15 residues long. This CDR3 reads CASSFKRNSYNEQFF. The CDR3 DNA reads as TGTGCCAGCAGCTTCAAGCGGAACTCCTACAATGAGCAGTTCTTC.

The CDR3 region has the DNA TGTGCCAGCAGCTCCACCGGGGAGGCGGGTGGCTACACCTTC. Translation gives CASSSTGEAGGYTF. The chain recombines TRBV11-2 with TRBJ1-2; the D is unclear. The V end was cut by 4 bases, the J end by 7 bases, with 16 bases between. The CDR3 length is 14 residues. CDR1 SGHAT and CDR2 FQNNGV come from the germline V gene.

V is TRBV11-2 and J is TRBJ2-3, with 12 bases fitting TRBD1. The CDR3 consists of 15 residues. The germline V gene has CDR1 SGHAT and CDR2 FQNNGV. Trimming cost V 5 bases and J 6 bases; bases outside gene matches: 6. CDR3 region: CASSNRDRGRDTQYF. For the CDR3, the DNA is TGTGCCAGCAGCAATAGGGACAGGGGGCGGGATACGCAGTATTTT.

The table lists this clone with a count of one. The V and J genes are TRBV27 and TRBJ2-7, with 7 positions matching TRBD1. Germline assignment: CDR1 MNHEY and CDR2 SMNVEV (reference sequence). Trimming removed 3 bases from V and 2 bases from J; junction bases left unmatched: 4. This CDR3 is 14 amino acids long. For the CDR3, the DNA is TGTGCCAGCAGTTTTGACAGGGCCCCCTACGAGCAGTACTTC. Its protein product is CASSFDRAPYEQYF.

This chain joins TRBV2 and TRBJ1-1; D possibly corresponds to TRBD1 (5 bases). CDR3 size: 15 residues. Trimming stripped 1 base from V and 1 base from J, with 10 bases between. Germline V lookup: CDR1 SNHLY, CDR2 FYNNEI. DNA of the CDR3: TGTGCCAGCAGTGAAGAGAACAGGCGGAACACTGAAGCTTTCTTT. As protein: CASSEENRRNTEAFF. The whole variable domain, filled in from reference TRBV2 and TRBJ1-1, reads EPEVTQTPSHQVTQMGQEVILRCVPISNHLYFYWYRQILGQKVEFLVSFYNNEISEKSEIFDDQFSVERPDGSNFTLKIRSTKLEDSAMYFCASSEENRRNTEAFFGQGTRLTVV.

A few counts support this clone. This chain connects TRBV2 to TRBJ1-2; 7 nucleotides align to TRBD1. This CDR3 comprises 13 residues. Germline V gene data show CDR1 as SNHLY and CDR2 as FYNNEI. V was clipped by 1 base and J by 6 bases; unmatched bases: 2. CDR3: CASSEDRGHGYTF. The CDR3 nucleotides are TGTGCCAGCAGTGAAGACAGGGGACATGGCTACACCTTC.

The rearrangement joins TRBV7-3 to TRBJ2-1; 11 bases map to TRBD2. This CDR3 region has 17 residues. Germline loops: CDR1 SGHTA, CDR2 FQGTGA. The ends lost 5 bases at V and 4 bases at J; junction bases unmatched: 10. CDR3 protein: CASSPISGGAEYNEQFF. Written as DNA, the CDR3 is TGTGCCAGCAGCCCGATTAGCGGGGGGGCCGAGTACAATGAGCAGTTCTTC.

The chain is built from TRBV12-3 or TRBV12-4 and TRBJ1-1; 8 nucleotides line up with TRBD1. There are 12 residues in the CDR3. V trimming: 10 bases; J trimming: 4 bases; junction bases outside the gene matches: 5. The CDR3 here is CATTDRVTEAFF. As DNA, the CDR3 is TGTGCCACCACGGACAGGGTCACTGAAGCTTTCTTT.

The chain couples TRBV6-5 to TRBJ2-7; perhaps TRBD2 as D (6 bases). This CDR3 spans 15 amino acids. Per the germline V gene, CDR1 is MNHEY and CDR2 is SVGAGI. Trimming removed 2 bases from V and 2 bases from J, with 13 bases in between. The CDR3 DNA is TGTGCCAGCAGTTACCGAACTAGCCCCACCTACGAGCAGTACTTC. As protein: CASSYRTSPTYEQYF.

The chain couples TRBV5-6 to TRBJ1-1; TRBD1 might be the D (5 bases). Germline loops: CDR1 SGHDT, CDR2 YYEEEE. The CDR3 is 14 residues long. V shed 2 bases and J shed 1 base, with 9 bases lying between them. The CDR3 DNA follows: TGTGCCAGCAGCTTCGATGGACAGAACACTGAAGCTTTCTTT. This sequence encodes CASSFDGQNTEAFF.

The CDR3 spells CASSPPGTYSNQPQHF. For the CDR3, the DNA is TGTGCCAGCTCACCACCGGGGACTTATAGCAATCAGCCCCAGCATTTT. The rearrangement joins TRBV18 to TRBJ1-5; D possibly corresponds to TRBD1 (5 bases). V lost 0 bases, J lost 0 bases, and 9 bases lay in between. Germline CDR1 is KGHSH and CDR2 is LQKENI. There are 16 residues in the CDR3.

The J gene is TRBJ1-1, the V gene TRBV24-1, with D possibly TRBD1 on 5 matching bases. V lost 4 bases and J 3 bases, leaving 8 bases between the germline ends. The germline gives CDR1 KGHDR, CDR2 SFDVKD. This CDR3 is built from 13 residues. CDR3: CATSDSRDTEAFF. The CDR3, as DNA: TGTGCCACCAGTGACTCCAGGGACACTGAAGCTTTCTTT.

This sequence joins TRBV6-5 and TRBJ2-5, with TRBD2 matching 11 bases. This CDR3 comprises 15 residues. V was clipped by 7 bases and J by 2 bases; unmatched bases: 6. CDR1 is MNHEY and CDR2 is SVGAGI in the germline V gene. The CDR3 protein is CASTLAGGIQETQYF. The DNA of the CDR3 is TGTGCCAGCACCTTAGCGGGGGGGATACAAGAGACCCAGTACTTC.

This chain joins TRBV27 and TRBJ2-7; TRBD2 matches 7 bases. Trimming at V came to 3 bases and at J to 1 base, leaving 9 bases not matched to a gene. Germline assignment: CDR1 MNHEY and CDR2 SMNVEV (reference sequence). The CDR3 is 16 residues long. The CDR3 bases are TGTGCCAGCAGTTTCCGGGGCGGGGGAGCTTCCTACGAGCAGTACTTC. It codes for CASSFRGGGASYEQYF.

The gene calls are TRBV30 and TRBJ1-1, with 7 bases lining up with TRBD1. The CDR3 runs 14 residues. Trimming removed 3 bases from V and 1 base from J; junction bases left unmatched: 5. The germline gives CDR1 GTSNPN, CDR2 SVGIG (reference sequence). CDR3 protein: CAWSPTGKNTEAFF. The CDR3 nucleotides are TGTGCCTGGAGCCCGACAGGGAAGAACACTGAAGCTTTCTTT. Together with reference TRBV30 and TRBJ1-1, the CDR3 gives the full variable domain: SQTIHQWPATLVQPVGSPLSLECTVEGTSNPNLYWYRQAAGRGLQLLFYSVGIGQISSEVPQNLSASRPQDRQFILSSKKLLLSDSGFYLCAWSPTGKNTEAFFGQGTRLTVV.

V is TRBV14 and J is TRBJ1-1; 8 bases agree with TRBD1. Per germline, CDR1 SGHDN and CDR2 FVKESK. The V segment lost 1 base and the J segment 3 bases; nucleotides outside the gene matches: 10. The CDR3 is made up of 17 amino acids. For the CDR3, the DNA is TGTGCCAGCAGCCAAGGGGCCAGGACAGGGCGCGACACTGAAGCTTTCTTT. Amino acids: CASSQGARTGRDTEAFF.